The entry that follows covers one TCR beta chain sequence. The data stem from a study of blood T cell repertoires in COVID-19. Some clones are missing from TCRdb's copy, which holds only in-frame ones; the method was immunoSEQ multiplex PCR. The sample includes about 90,000 clones, less than 85% seen only once; the top ten take 10%. With 3 bases removed from V and 1 base from J, the gap between germline ends came to 15 bases. CDR1 is MGHRA, CDR2 YSYEKL, per germline. The CDR3 length is 16 residues. This rearrangement joins TRBV4-1 to TRBJ1-1; D is ambiguous. The TCR was taken from a woman in her 70s with acute or convalescent COVID-19. Sequencing was carried out using peripheral blood. The CDR3 nucleotides read TGCGCCAGCAGCCACCCCGACGCAGGTTGGAACACTGAAGCTTTCTTT. Amino acids: CASSHPDAGWNTEAFF.